What follows is one T cell receptor (beta chain) and its context. This specimen comes from a study of CD8 T cells in Susac syndrome. Random hexamers primed reverse transcription of about 0.45 to 1 ug RNA. Each CDR3 protein is one row after TCRdb ran MiXCR on the immunoSEQ multiplex PCR reads. The sample has about 210,000 distinct CDR3 sequences; 95% are singletons. The germline V gene encodes CDR1 SNHLY and CDR2 FYNNEI. Deletions cut 2 bases from V and 7 bases from J, with 15 bases between. The CDR3 length is 15 residues. Negative isolation was applied to CD8+ and CD4+ T cells, and FACS enrichment was applied to TEMRA cells.

V is TRBV2 and J is TRBJ1-5, with D possibly being TRBD1 (5 bases). Material for sequencing was CD4+ T cells from PBMCs. This receptor was identified in a human donor with multiple sclerosis. The CDR3 nucleotides read TGTGCCAGCAGTGAACCCAGGGCGCAACCCCAGCCCCAGCATTTT. This sequence encodes CASSEPRAQPQPQHF.